This T cell receptor (beta chain) derives from a study of shared clonotypes between healthy human individuals. Using immunoSEQ multiplex PCR, the repertoire was profiled, and TCRdb retains in-frame clones only, with some absent. The sample lists roughly 1,100,000 clones, about 70% occurring once. The CDR3 contains 14 residues. Looked up from germline, CDR1 is SSHAT and CDR2 is FNYEAQ (reference sequence). The V gene is TRBV7-7, the J gene TRBJ2-2; D may be TRBD2 (6 bases). The source of this sequence is a man aged 18-30 years in good health. Sequencing was done on a sample of memory CD4+ T cells sorted from blood. Described subset: CD45RA-negative fraction. CDR3 DNA: TGTGCTAGCGGCGTAGCGCCAAACACCGGGGAGCTGTTTTTT. Translating gives CASGVAPNTGELFF.